This TCR beta chain was observed in a study of esophageal squamous cell carcinoma tumors (dated by TCRdb to the early 2020s). The study in broad terms: Patients were split into immuno relation high and low groups by principal component analysis with K-means clustering of immunohistochemical T-cell and checkpoint marker values. Across the approximately 9 cases, more than 1,500,000 TCRalpha and some 1,300,000 TCRbeta total reads were obtained, of which 31,954 and 34,876 were unique. The study aimed to assess TCR repertoire diversity and shared TCR repertoires of T cells within the tumor environment of esophageal squamous cell carcinoma. The wider cohort included approximately 51 esophageal squamous cell carcinoma patients in Japan who were treated with surgery, of whom around 20 were high and some 30 were low immuno relation cases. TCR sequencing covered some 10 patients: five randomly selected high immuno relation cases and five background-matched low immuno relation cases. Beyond this particular receptor, the publication reports: Because TCRalpha and TCRbeta chains were sequenced separately, chain pairing and recognized antigens remained unknown. Over 26 TRAV|TRAJ and about 20 TRBV|TRBJ combinations appeared shared among high immuno relation cases, including TRAV13-1|TRAJ22 and TRBV7-9|TRBJ2-7. Only a few cases were included in the TCR repertoire analysis, and no investigation at the CDR3 clonotype level was carried out. Given the large variation in the TCRalphabeta repertoire, shared V|J recombination candidates may have been selected by chance. A single dominant TCRalpha VJ recombination with apparently reduced TCRalpha diversity was observed in about 30% of the 10 cases. No difference in total TCR repertoire counts was observed between groups, whereas significant repertoire counts were found to be higher in the high immuno relation group.

As for this clonotype: Which antigen it targets is not known. One base away there is no much larger clone; base qualities are not given.

The method behind the library was 5' RACE. PCR with KAPA HiFi used TCRalpha or TCRbeta constant-region primers plus a P20EA primer, followed by nested second PCR with CA2 or CB2. Amplification of TCR genes was performed by unbiased adaptor ligation RT-PCR, in which reverse transcription was carried out with Superscript III and a polyT18-containing BSL-18E primer. After second-strand synthesis and blunting, the P10EA/P20EA adaptor was ligated to the cDNA 5' end, followed by NotI digestion. For both the first and second PCRs, around 19 cycles of 98 degrees C for 20 s, 65 degrees C for 30 s and 72 degrees C for 1 min were run. The Nextera XT Index kit v2 Set A was used to index the amplicons, which were then pooled in equimolar amounts and quantified with a Qubit 2.0 Fluorometer. Sequencing was carried out on the Illumina MiSeq platform with 2x300 bp paired-end reads. The published analysis was carried out like this. Using Repertoire Genesis software ver.1.0, reads were assigned to V and J genes based on the highest identity to IMGT reference sequences. CDR3 was defined as the region from Cys104 to Phe118 plus Gly119 and was translated, and unique sequence reads were defined by distinct V, J and CDR3 amino acids. Shared V|J combinations were selected when significance was reached in both a Fisher's exact test in edgeR and a Mann Whitney U test. Repertoire dissimilarity index was computed with the R rdi package after removing singletons and bootstrapping 500 repertoire combinations. The public reads were reprocessed in TCRdb via fastp at Q25 and MiXCR, keeping in-frame beta chains. Identical CDR3 protein sequences are pooled into one entry, listed with their most common genes and DNA. These V and J calls are TCRdb output, not the study's own analysis. The sample profile shows around 6,000 distinct CDR3 sequences; 20% to 25% of them were found once. Approximately 31% of the sample comes from the top ten.

Its CDR3 holds 13 amino acids, cysteine through phenylalanine. The CDR3 DNA has 39 bases and is translated from base 1. For CDR1 and CDR2, the germline V gene lists ENHRY and SYGVKD. V was cut back by 6 bases and J by 9 bases, leaving a gap of 15 bases between them. Patients who received neoadjuvant chemotherapy or who lacked clinical information were excluded from enrollment. The TCR-sequenced cases shown were male, and subtotal esophagectomy with 2- or 3-field lymphadenectomy was performed in the TCR-sequenced cases shown. A Qiagen AllPrep kit was used to extract RNA from bulk tumor tissue sections, and T cells were not sorted. Small sections of surgically resected tumor tissue were stored in RNAlater reagent at -80°C until RNA extraction.

The sample consisted of tumor tissue. The receptor comes from a man aged 45-85 years with esophageal squamous cell carcinoma. The rearrangement joined TRBV10-3 to TRBJ2-1, with no D gene named confidently. The CDR3 has the sequence CAISPITVAEQFF. The bases are TGTGCCATCAGCCCAATAACGGTGGCTGAGCAGTTCTTC.